These T cell receptor beta chains were read from a single sample in a study of tumour-infiltrating T cells in Burkitt lymphoma. TCRdb's table, derived via immunoSEQ multiplex PCR, lists solely in-frame clones and lacks some. The sample has approximately 46,000 clones, 31% seen once. Sequencing input: tumor tissue. All receptors derive from a human donor with Burkitt lymphoma. Each CDR3 is given with its conserved first and last residue. Clone size is stated in some rows and not others, as once, few, many or a class when expanded.

clone_size v_call cdr3_aa
NA TRBV4-1 CASSQDRRAGNYEQYF
NA TRBV9 CASSVAGGGPANNEQFF
few TRBV7-2 CASSSPFTTSDKQYF
NA TRBV5-1 CASSLATGGHRDYNEQFF
few TRBV5-4 CASTLETGRGYTF
NA TRBV5-1 CASRTGNTEAFF
NA TRBV5-1 CASRTTILSEQYF
NA TRBV4-3 CASSQDPGSSNQPQHF
few TRBV20-1 CSAGKVETQYF
few TRBV7-9 CASYRGGVGYGYTF
NA TRBV7-9 CASSYQGLVEKLFF
few TRBV5-5 CASSPTGTPYEQYF
once TRBV2 CARQKVGGGYEQYF
NA TRBV6-5 CASSTTGGSNQPQHF
NA TRBV5-6 CASTATGYEQYF
NA TRBV6-1 CASRGDSRNTEAFF
few TRBV5-1 CASSLGDGETQYF
NA TRBV5-1 CASSSPGGDQKLFF
few TRBV5-1 CASSYRTAGANVLTF
few TRBV18 CASSPGNSNSPLHF
NA TRBV6-6 CASRDYEQYF
few TRBV13 CASSSKQGAYEQYF
few TRBV4-1 CASSQTVVGTYQPQHF
NA TRBV5-4 CASSLEIEPNTGELFF
NA TRBV2 CASDNDFFYGYTF
NA TRBV19 CASSRPRDRVTGTDTQYF
NA TRBV10-3 CAITADQSSYGYTF
few TRBV2 CATSREEFLYEQYF
NA TRBV9 CASSSSGTGAYTQYF
NA TRBV7-6 CASSPDLGTGGGEQYF
NA TRBV5-4 CASSLVAGEQYF
NA TRBV4-3 CASSRDRGPADTQYF
NA TRBV18 CASSPPSPGPNEQYF
NA TRBV4-2 CASSQRSTDTQYF
few TRBV28 CASRLQGPYEQYF
few TRBV9 CASTQRPQPGETQYF
few TRBV7-2 CASSLAGGSYEQYF
few TRBV5-4 CASSLVGDHNRGEAFF
NA TRBV5-1 CASSLWGGNQPQHF
few TRBV6-1 CASSGDRGIRDTEAFF
NA TRBV9 CASSVAPGRGYEQYF
NA TRBV5-4 CASSLEGGVSNTEAFF
few TRBV10-3 CAISPQGSGNTIYF
NA TRBV28 CASTLGAGFYGYTF
few TRBV10-3 CAISERASSSYGYTF
NA TRBV19 CASRYQPSTDTQYF
NA TRBV11-2 CASSTTRNTGGGYGYTF
NA TRBV7-6 CASSSDIRYEQYF
NA TRBV5-1 CASSSGTGGETQYF
NA TRBV5-1 CASSLVRGSTDTQYF
NA TRBV7-9 CASSDNSGGQGSDTQYF
few TRBV5-1 CASSLLQGGSYEQYF
few TRBV27 CASSTNLGPVEAFF
few TRBV4-1 CASSQEGWTGLLGYGYTF
NA TRBV9 CASSNGGVITEAFF
few TRBV14 CASSQRTGVTEAFF
few TRBV7-9 CASSGRGTGRKYDEQFF
NA TRBV2 CASSERNTGELFF